This T cell receptor (beta chain) was recovered during a study of blood T cell repertoires in COVID-19. The overall study: Samples representing acute and convalescent COVID-19 were sourced from the United States, Italy and Spain. PBMCs, B-cell-depleted T cells, or T cells were the source of the cDNA or gDNA that made up the material.

The CDR3 loop spans 15 amino acids. V lost 4 bases, J lost 0 bases, and 10 bases lay in between. The germline gives CDR1 KGHSH, CDR2 LQKENI. This clone was detected only once. In the original analysis: Using reference gene primer amplification, nucleated cell counts were estimated. Using immunoSEQ multiplex PCR, the repertoire was profiled, and TCRdb retains in-frame clones only, with some absent. V and J calls and clone size are given by that table; D and trimming were obtained from the DNA. The sample has fewer than 300,000 clones, roughly 87% seen once; the top ten hold 9.4%. The sequence came from a man aged 18-30 years with active or convalescent COVID-19. The chain is built from TRBV18 and TRBJ1-3, with D perhaps matching TRBD1 (6 bases). What was sequenced was peripheral blood. CDR3 nucleotide sequence: TGTGCCAGCTCACTACAGGGCCTCTCTGGAAACACCATATATTTT. Translation: CASSLQGLSGNTIYF.